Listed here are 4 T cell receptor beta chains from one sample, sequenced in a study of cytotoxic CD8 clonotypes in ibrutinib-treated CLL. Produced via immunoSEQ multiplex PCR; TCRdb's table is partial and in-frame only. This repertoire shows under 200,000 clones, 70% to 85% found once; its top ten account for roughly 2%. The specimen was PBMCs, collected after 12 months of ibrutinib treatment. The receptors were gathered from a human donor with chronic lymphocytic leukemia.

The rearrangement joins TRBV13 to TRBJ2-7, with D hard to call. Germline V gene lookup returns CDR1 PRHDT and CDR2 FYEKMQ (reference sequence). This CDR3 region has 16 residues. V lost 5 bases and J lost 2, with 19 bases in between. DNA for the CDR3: TGTGCCAGCAGCGAAAAAGCTGGGGTGGACCCCTACGAGCAGTACTTC. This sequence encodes CASSEKAGVDPYEQYF. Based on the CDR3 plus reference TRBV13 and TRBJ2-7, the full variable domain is AAGVIQSPRHLIKEKRETATLKCYPIPRHDTVYWYQQGPGQDPQFLISFYEKMQSDKGSIPDRFSAQQFSDYHSELNMSSLELGDSALYFCASSEKAGVDPYEQYFGPGTRLTVT.

DNA of the CDR3: TGCAGTGCTAGTCGAAACGAGCAGTACTTC. Translation: CSASRNEQYF. V and J are TRBV20-1 and TRBJ2-7; D gene uncertain. CDR1 is DFQATT, CDR2 SNEGSKA, per germline (reference sequence). The CDR3 length is 10 residues. V gave up 3 bases and J gave up 5 bases, with 5 bases separating them.

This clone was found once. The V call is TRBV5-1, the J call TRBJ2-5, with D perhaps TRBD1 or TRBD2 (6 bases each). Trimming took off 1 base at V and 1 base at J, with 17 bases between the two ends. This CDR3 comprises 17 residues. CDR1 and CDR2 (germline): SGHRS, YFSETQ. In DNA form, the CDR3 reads TGCGCCAGCAGCTTGTTCGGAGGGGGAGGTGTCCAAGAGACCCAGTACTTC. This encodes CASSLFGGGGVQETQYF.

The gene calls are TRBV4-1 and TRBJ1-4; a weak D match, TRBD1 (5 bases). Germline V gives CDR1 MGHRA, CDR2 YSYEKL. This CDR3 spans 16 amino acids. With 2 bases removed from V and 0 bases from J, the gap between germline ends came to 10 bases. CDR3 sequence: CASSQPGQATNEKLFF. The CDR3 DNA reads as TGCGCCAGCAGCCAACCCGGACAAGCAACTAATGAAAAACTGTTTTTT.